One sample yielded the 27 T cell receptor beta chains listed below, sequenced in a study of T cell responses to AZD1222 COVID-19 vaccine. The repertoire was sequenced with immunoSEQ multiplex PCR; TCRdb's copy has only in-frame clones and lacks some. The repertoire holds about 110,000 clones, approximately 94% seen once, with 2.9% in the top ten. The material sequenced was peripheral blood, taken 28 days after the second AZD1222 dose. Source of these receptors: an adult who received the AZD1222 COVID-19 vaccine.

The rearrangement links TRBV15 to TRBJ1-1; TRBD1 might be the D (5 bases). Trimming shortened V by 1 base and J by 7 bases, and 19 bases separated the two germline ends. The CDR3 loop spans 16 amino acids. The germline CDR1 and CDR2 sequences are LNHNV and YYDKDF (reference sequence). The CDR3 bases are TGTGCCACCAGCAGAGTGTGGTCGACAGACCGGCATGAAGCTTTCTTT. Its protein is CATSRVWSTDRHEAFF. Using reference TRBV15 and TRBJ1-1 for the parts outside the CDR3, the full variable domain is DAMVIQNPRYQVTQFGKPVTLSCSQTLNHNVMYWYQQKSSQAPKLLFHYYDKDFNNEADTPDNFQSRRPNTSFCFLDIRSPGLGDTAMYLCATSRVWSTDRHEAFFGQGTRLTVV.

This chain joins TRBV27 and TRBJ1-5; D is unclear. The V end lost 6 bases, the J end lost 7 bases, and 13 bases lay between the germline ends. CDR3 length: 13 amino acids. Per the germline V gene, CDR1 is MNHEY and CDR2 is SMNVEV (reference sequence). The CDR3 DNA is TGTGCCAGCAGCCGAACGGTAGGGCAGCCCCAGCATTTT. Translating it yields CASSRTVGQPQHF.

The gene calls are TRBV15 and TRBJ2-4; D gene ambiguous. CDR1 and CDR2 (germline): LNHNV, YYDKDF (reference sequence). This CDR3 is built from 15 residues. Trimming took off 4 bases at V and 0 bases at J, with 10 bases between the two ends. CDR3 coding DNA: TGTGCCACCAGCAAAGGCGACGTAGCCAAAAACATTCAGTACTTC. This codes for CATSKGDVAKNIQYF.

Here the CDR3 reads CASSASRGAYYGYTF. The CDR3 nucleotides are TGTGCCAGCAGCGCTTCCAGGGGTGCCTACTATGGCTACACCTTC. V is TRBV13 and J is TRBJ1-2, with D maybe TRBD1 (6 bases). Germline V gene data show CDR1 as PRHDT and CDR2 as FYEKMQ (reference sequence). The CDR3 sequence is 15 residues long. V lost 5 bases, J lost 3 bases, and 16 bases lay in between.

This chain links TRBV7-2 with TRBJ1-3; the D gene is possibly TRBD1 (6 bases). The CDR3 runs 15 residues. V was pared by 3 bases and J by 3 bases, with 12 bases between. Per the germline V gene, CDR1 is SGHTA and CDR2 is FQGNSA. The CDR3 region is CASSFSRQVGNTIYF. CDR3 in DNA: TGTGCCAGCAGCTTTTCCCGACAGGTTGGAAACACCATATATTTT. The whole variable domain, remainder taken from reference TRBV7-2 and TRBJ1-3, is GAGVSQSPSNKVTEKGKDVELRCDPISGHTALYWYRQSLGQGLEFLIYFQGNSAPDKSGLPSDRFSAERTGGSVSTLTIQRTQQEDSAVYLCASSFSRQVGNTIYFGEGSWLTVV.

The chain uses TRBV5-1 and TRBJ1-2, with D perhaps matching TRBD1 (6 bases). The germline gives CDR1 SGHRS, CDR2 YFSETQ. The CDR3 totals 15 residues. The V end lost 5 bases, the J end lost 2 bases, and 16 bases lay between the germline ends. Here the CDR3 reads CASREGRGANYGYTF. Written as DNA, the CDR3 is TGCGCCAGCAGGGAAGGCAGGGGCGCCAACTATGGCTACACCTTC.

CDR3 protein: CASSDGYGYTF. In nucleotides, the CDR3 is TGTGCCAGCAGTGACGGCTATGGCTACACCTTC. The rearrangement links TRBV25-1 to TRBJ1-2; D ambiguous. The CDR3 loop spans 11 amino acids. Germline V gives CDR1 MGHDK, CDR2 SYGVNS. Between the trimmed V and J ends, which lost 3 bases and 4 bases, there was a span of 3 bases.

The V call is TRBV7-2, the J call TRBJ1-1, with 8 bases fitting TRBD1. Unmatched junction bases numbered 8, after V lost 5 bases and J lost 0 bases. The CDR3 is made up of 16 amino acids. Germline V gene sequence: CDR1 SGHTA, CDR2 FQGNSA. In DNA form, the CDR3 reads TGTGCCAGCAGCCCTCGGGACAGGCTAATGAACACTGAAGCTTTCTTT. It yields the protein CASSPRDRLMNTEAFF.

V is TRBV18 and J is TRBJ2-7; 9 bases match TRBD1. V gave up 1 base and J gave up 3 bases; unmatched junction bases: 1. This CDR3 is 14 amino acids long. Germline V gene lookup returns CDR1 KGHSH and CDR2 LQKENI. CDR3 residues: CASSPRDRVYEQYF. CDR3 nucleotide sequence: TGTGCCAGCTCACCACGGGACAGGGTCTACGAGCAGTACTTC. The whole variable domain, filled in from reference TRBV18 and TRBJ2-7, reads NAGVMQNPRHLVRRRGQEARLRCSPMKGHSHVYWYRQLPEEGLKFMVYLQKENIIDESGMPKERFSAEFPKEGPSILRIQQVVRGDSAAYFCASSPRDRVYEQYFGPGTRLTVT.

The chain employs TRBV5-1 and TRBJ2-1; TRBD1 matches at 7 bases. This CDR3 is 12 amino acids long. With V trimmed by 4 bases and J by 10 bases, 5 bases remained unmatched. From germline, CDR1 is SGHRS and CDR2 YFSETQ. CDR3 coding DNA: TGCGCCAGCAGCCCCACAGGGGTCGAGCAGTTCTTC. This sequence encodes CASSPTGVEQFF. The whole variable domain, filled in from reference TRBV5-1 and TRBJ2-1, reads KAGVTQTPRYLIKTRGQQVTLSCSPISGHRSVSWYQQTPGQGLQFLFEYFSETQRNKGNFPGRFSGRQFSNSRSEMNVSTLELGDSALYLCASSPTGVEQFFGPGTRLTVL.

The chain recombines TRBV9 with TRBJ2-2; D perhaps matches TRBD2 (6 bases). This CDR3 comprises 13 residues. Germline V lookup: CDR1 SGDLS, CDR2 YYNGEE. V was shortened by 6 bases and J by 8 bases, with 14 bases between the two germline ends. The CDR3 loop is CASNYRRGGELFF. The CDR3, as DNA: TGTGCCAGCAACTACCGGAGGGGAGGGGAGCTGTTTTTT.

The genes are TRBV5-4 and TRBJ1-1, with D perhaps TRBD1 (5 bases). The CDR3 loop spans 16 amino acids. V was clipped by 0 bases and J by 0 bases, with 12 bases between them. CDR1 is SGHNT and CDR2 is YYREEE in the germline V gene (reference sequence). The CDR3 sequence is CASSLAGALMNTEAFF. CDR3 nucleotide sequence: TGTGCCAGCAGCTTGGCTGGGGCCCTCATGAACACTGAAGCTTTCTTT.

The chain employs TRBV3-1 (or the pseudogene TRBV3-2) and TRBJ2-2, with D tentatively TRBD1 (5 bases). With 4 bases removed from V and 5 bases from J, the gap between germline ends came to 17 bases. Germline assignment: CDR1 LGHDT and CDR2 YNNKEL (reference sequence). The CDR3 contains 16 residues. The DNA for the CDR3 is TGTGCCAGCAGCCGTCTGCTCGGGCAGGGAACCGGGGAGCTGTTTTTT. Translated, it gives CASSRLLGQGTGELFF.

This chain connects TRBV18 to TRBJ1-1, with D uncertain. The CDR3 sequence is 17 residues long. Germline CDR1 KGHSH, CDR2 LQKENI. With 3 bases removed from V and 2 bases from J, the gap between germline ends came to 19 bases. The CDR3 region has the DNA TGTGCCAGCTCACCCTTTTCCTCCGGCAATTTCAACACTGAAGCTTTCTTT. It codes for CASSPFSSGNFNTEAFF.

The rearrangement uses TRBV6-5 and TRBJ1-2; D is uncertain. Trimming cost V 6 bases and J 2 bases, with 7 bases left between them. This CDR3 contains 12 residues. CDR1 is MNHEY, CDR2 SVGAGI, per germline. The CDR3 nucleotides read TGTGCCAGCAGGAGGGTAAACTATGGCTACACCTTC. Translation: CASRRVNYGYTF.

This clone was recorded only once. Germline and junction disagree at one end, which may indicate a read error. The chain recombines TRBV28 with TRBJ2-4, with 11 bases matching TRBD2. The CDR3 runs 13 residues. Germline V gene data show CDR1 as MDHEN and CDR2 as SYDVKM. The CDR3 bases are TGTGCCAGCAGGACCACTAGCGGGGGACAGTGGGACTTC. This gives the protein CASRTTSGGQWDF.

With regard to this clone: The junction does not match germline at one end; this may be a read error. The DNA of the CDR3 is TGTGCCAGCAGTGAAATCTCTGGGATGGACTTC. It translates to CASSEISGMDF. The chain is built from TRBV6-1 and TRBJ2-7; D is unclear. CDR1 is MNHNS, CDR2 SASEGT, per germline. This CDR3 spans 11 amino acids.

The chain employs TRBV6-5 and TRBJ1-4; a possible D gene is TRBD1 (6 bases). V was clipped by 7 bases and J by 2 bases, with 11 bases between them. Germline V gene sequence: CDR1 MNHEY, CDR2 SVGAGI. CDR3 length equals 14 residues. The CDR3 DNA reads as TGTGCCAGCAAATTGGGGGCCACTAATGAAAAACTGTTTTTT. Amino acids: CASKLGATNEKLFF.

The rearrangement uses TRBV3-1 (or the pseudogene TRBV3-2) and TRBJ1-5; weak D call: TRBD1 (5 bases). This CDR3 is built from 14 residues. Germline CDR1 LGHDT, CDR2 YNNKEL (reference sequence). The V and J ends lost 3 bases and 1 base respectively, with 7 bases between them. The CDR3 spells CASSHRASNQPQHF. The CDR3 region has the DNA TGTGCCAGCAGCCACAGGGCAAGCAATCAGCCCCAGCATTTT.

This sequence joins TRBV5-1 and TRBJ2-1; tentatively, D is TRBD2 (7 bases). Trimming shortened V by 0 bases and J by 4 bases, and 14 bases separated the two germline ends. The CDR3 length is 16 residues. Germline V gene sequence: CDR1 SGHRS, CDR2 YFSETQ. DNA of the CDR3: TGCGCCAGCAGCTTGGTTACGGGGGGCTTTTACAATGAGCAGTTCTTC. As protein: CASSLVTGGFYNEQFF.

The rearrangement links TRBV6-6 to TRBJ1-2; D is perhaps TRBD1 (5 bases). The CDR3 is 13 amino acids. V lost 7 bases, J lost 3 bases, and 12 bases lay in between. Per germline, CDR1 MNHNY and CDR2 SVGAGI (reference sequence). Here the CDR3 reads CASTPTGDYGYTF. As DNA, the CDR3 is TGTGCCAGCACCCCAACGGGGGACTATGGCTACACCTTC.

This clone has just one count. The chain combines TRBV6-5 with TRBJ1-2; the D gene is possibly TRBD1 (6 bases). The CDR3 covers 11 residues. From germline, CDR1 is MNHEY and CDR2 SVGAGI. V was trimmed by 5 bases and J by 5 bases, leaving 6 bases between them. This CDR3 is CASSTGYGYTF. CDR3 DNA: TGTGCCAGCAGTACAGGGTATGGCTACACCTTC.

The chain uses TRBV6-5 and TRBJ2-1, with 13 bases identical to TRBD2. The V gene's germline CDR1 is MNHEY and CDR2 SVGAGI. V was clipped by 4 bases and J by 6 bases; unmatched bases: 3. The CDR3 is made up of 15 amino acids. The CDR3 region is CASSSLAGGSNEQFF. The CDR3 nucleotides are TGTGCCAGCAGTTCACTAGCGGGAGGGAGCAATGAGCAGTTCTTC.

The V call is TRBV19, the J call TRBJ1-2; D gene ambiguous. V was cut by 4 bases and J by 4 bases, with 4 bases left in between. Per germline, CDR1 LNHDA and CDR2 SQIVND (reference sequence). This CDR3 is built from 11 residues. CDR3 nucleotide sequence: TGTGCCAGTAGTACTAGCTATGGCTACACCTTC. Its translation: CASSTSYGYTF. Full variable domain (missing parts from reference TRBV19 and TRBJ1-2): DGGITQSPKYLFRKEGQNVTLSCEQNLNHDAMYWYRQDPGQGLRLIYYSQIVNDFQKGDIAEGYSVSREKKESFPLTVTSAQKNPTAFYLCASSTSYGYTFGSGTRLTVV.

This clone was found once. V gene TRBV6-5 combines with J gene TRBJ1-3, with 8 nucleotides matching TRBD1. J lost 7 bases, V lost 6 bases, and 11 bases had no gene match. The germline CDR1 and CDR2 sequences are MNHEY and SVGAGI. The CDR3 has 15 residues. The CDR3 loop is CASSRLGQGANTIYF. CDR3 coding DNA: TGTGCCAGCAGCCGCCTTGGACAGGGCGCGAACACCATATATTTT.

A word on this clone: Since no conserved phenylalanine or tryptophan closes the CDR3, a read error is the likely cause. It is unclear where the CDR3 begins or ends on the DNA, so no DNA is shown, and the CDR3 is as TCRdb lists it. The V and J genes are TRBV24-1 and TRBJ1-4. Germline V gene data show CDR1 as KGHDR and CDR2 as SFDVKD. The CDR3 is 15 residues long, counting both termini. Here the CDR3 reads CATRMEGCPPPGEIT.

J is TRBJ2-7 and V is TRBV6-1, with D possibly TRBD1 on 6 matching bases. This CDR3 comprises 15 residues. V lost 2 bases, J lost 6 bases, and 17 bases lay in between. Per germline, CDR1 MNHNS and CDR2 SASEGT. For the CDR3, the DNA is TGTGCCAGCAGTGAACTTGACAGGCTCCGCCGCGAGCAGTACTTC. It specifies CASSELDRLRREQYF.